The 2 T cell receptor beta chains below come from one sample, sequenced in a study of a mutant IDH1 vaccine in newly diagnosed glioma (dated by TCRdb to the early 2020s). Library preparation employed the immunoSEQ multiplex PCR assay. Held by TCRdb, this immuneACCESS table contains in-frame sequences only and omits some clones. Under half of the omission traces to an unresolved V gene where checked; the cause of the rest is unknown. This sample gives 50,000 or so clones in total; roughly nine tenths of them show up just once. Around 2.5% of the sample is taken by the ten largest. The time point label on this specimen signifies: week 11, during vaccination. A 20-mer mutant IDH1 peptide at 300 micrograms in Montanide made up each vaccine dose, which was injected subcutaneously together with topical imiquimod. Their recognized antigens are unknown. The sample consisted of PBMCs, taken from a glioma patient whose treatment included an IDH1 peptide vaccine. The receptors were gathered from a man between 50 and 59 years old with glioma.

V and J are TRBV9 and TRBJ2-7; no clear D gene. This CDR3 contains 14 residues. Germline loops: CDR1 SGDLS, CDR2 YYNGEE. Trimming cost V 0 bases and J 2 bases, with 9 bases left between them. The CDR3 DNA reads TGTGCCAGCAGCGTAGATATGAGCCCCTACGAGCAGTACTTC. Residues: CASSVDMSPYEQYF. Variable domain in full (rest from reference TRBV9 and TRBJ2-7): DSGVTQTPKHLITATGQRVTLRCSPRSGDLSVYWYQQSLDQGLQFLIQYYNGEERAKGNILERFSAQQFPDLHSELNLSSLELGDSALYFCASSVDMSPYEQYFGPGTRLTVT.

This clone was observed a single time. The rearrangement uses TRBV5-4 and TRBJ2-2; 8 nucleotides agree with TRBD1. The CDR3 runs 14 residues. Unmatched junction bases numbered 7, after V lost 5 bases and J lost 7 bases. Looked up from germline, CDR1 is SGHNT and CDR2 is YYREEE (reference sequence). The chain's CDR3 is CASRKTGGHGELFF. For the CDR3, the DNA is TGTGCCAGCAGGAAAACAGGGGGTCACGGGGAGCTGTTTTTT.